This is a list of T cell receptor beta chains from one sample in a study of blood T cell repertoires in COVID-19. Assay: immunoSEQ multiplex PCR; the TCRdb copy retains only in-frame clones and omits some. This table has approximately 110,000 clones, approximately 80% appearing once. The sample consisted of peripheral blood. These receptors all come from a woman between 65 and 79 years old with acute or convalescent COVID-19. The CDR3 runs from the conserved cysteine through the conserved F or W.

CASSVEGVLGGYTF TRBJ1-2 TRBV9
CASSEITGPLSNQPQHF TRBJ1-5 TRBV2
CASSPPTGYEQFF TRBJ2-1 TRBV18
CASTRLAASTDTQYF TRBJ2-3 TRBV7-9
CASSPGTSINEQFF TRBJ2-1 TRBV28
CAITNGGGAINVNEQFF TRBJ2-1 TRBV10-3
CASSESTSGLNEQFF TRBJ2-1 TRBV10-1
CASTKTDSSPPTDEKLFF TRBJ1-4 TRBV10-1
CASSKTGVEQYF TRBJ2-7 TRBV11-1
CASSFGGASTDTQYF TRBJ2-3 TRBV7-3
CASSQVRTAHSGNTIYF TRBJ1-3 TRBV14
CASSHASTDTQYF TRBJ2-3 TRBV3-1/TRBV3-2
CSASGLDFYEQYF TRBJ2-7 TRBV29-1
CASSSPAVQYNEQFF TRBJ2-1 TRBV28
CASSLEDSSTDTQYF TRBJ2-3 TRBV4-2
CASSLKGQGVGGNTIYF TRBJ1-3 TRBV7-8
CASSEDVLVIEQYF TRBJ2-7 TRBV2
CASSSGTGLIGELFF TRBJ2-2 TRBV9
CASSRGLSGTGELFF TRBJ2-2 TRBV7-3
CASSVSGPGGTDTQYF TRBJ2-3 TRBV7-3
CASSEARGHYGYTF TRBJ1-2 TRBV6-1
CASSSGTGEGEKLFF TRBJ1-4 TRBV6-6
CASKLQGDGELFF TRBJ2-2 TRBV19
CATSPAVTGVTNTEAFF TRBJ1-1 TRBV15
CASSQDEGGTGTSPLHF TRBJ1-6 TRBV3-1/TRBV3-2
CASSSYYEQYF TRBJ2-7 TRBV12-3/TRBV12-4
CASSIGQGAGDTQYF TRBJ2-3 TRBV19